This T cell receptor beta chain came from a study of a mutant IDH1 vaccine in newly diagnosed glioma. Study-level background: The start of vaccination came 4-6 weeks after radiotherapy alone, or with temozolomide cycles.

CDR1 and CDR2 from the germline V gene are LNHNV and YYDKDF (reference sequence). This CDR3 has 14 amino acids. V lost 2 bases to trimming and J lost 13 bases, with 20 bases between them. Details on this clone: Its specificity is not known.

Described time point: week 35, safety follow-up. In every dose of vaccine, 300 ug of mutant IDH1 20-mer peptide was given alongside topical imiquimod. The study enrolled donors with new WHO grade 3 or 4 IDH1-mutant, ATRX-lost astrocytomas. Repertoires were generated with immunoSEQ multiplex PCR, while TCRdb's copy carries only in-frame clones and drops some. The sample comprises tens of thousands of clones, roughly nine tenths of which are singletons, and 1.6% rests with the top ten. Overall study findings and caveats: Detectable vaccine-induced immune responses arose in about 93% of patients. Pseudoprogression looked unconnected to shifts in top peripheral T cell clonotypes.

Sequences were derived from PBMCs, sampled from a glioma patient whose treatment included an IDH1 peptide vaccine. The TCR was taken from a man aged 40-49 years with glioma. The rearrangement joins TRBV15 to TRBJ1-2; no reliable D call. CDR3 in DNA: TGTGCCACCAGCAGACCTCTGCAGACGGCATCTGTCACCTTC. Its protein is CATSRPLQTASVTF.